This TCR beta chain was obtained from a study of T cells expressing NK-cell markers. Whole-study results and caveats: Questions lingered over whether expanded NKG2C+ T cell clones were HCMV-specific. The dominant NKG2C+ clonotypes represented about 1.0-7.0% of CD8+ T cells in over 5 donors.

TCRdb re-called the 5' RACE reads; one entry per CDR3 protein, DNA not given. The specimen's table records about 370,000 distinct CDR3 sequences. With regard to this clonotype: What it binds is not known.

The clonotype originates from a woman in her forties or fifties in good health. The sample taken for sequencing was blood T cells: a sorted CD56 or NKG2C T cell subset, CD4+ or CD8+ T cells, or bulk PBMC T cells (not recorded which).

The chain's CDR3 is CARKPKYRGEAFF. The chain has TRBV2 and TRBJ1-1; TCRdb's D gene call, TRBD1, goes unchecked for lack of DNA. The CDR3 extends over 13 amino acids. Germline values: CDR1 SNHLY, CDR2 FYNNEI.